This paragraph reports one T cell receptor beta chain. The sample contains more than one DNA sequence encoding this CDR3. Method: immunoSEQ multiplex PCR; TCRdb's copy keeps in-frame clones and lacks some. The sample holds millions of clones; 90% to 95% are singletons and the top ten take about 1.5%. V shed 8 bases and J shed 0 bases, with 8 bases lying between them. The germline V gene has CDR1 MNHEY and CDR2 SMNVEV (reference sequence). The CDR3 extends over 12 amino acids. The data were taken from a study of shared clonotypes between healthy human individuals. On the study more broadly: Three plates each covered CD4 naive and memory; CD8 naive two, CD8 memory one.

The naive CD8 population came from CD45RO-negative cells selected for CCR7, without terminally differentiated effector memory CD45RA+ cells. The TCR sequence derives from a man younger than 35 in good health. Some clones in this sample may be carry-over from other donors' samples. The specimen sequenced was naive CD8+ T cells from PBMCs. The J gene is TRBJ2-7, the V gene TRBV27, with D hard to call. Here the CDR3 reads CASGTGSYEQYF. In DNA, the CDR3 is TGTGCCAGCGGTACCGGCTCCTACGAGCAGTACTTC.